This T cell receptor beta chain derives from a study of shared clonotypes between healthy human individuals. Study at large: Ranging from 18 to 49 in age, donors were two women and a few men. Study-wide findings and caveats: Clonotypes not shared had lower generation probabilities than those common to all four donors.

For this clone: Its cognate antigen is unknown.

V lost 5 bases and J 6 bases, leaving 16 bases between the germline ends. Germline CDR1 reads SEHNR; CDR2 reads FQNEAQ (reference sequence). The CDR3 is 14 residues long. The naive CD8 subset, CD45RO-negative cells positively selected for CCR7, excluded terminally differentiated effector memory CD45RA+ cells. Adult donors, all healthy and HIV-negative, had no recent acute infections or vaccinations. Clones were read by immunoSEQ multiplex PCR, and TCRdb kept only the in-frame ones, dropping some. The sample consists of over 2,000,000 clones, 93% of them appearing once. This TCR came from a man aged 18 to 29 in good health. Some clones in this sample may be carry-over from other donors' samples. The sequenced material came from naive CD8+ T cells from PBMCs. This sequence joins TRBV7-9 and TRBJ1-2; D is ambiguous. The CDR3 reads CASSPRLSLDGYTF. The CDR3 region has the DNA TGTGCCAGCAGCCCGCGACTGTCTCTCGATGGCTACACCTTC.